These T cell receptor beta chains were read from a single sample in a study of T-cell reconstitution after alpha-beta-depleted transplantation in children. Each CDR3 protein gets one entry after TCRdb re-called the PCR reads with MiXCR. The sample lists about 270,000 distinct CDR3 sequences, 9.9% seen once, with 9.5% to 13% in the top ten. The input for sequencing was PBMCs from the stem cell graft donor, taken from the stem cell graft. These receptor sequences come from a human donor who donated a stem cell graft to a child with SCID. The CDR3 runs from the conserved cysteine through the conserved F or W. A D gene is named only where the DNA matches it firmly. Where a row states a size, it is once, few, many or the class of an expanded clone; other rows omit it.

V gene	D gene	clone size	CDR3 length	J gene	CDR3 DNA	CDR3 protein
TRBV20-1	.	.	13	TRBJ2-3	TGCAGTGCTAGACCGGATCGCACAGATACGCAGTATTTT	CSARPDRTDTQYF
TRBV5-1	.	.	16	TRBJ1-6	TGCGCCAGCAGCTTGGAATTGGGGACAATTCGTTCACCCCTCCACTTT	CASSLELGTIRSPLHF
TRBV7-6	.	.	17	TRBJ2-1	TGTGCCAGCAGCGTACGACAGGTTGGTAGCTCCTACAATGAGCAGTTCTTC	CASSVRQVGSSYNEQFF
TRBV12-3/TRBV12-4	.	many	10	TRBJ1-1	TGTGCCAGCAGCAGAGAGGGGGCTTTCTTT	CASSREGAFF
TRBV5-1	.	few	14	TRBJ2-5	TGCGCCAGCAGCAGGATGAACTCAGGGGAGACCCAGTACTTC	CASSRMNSGETQYF
TRBV7-2	TRBD2	.	20	TRBJ2-2	TGTGCCAGCAGCCTAACGCGGGCTAGCGGGGGAATGTTGAACACCGGGGAGCTGTTTTTT	CASSLTRASGGMLNTGELFF
TRBV18	TRBD2	.	15	TRBJ2-7	TGTGCCAGCTCATTGGCTAGCGGGGAAATTTACGAGCAGTACTTC	CASSLASGEIYEQYF
TRBV7-9	TRBD1	few	13	TRBJ2-7	TGTGCCAGCCGCTTACAGGGGGACTACGAGCAGTACTTC	CASRLQGDYEQYF
TRBV3-1	.	.	13	TRBJ2-5	TGTGCCAGCAGCCGGGGATCGGGGGAGACCCAGTACTTC	CASSRGSGETQYF
TRBV5-6	TRBD1	few	16	TRBJ2-3	TGTGCCAGCAGCTACGCCGGGACAGGAGGCCCAGATACGCAGTATTTT	CASSYAGTGGPDTQYF
TRBV3-1	.	few	11	TRBJ2-1	TGTGCCAGCAGCCGCCACAATGAGCAGTTCTTC	CASSRHNEQFF
TRBV11-2	.	many	13	TRBJ2-1	TGTGCCAGCAGCATCGGACTCTGGGATGAGCAGTTCTTC	CASSIGLWDEQFF
TRBV5-4	.	.	12	TRBJ2-3	TGTGCCAGCAGCTCAGTCGCAGATACGCAGTATTTT	CASSSVADTQYF
TRBV12-3/TRBV12-4	.	.	14	TRBJ1-2	TGTGCCAGCAGTTTGGCAGGGCCCCTAGATGGCTACACCTTC	CASSLAGPLDGYTF
TRBV20-1	.	few	14	TRBJ2-7	TGCAGTGCTAGAATATGGGGCGGTTTCAGCGAGCAGTACTTC	CSARIWGGFSEQYF
TRBV25-1	.	.	12	TRBJ1-1	TGTGCCAGCAGTGAATACAGGGATGAAGCTTTCTTT	CASSEYRDEAFF
TRBV29-1	TRBD1	few	12	TRBJ1-2	TGCAGCGTTTACGACAGGGTCTCTGGCTACACCTTC	CSVYDRVSGYTF
TRBV7-9	.	few	14	TRBJ2-3	TGTGCCAGCAGCTTTGTCAGGGAGGCAGATACGCAGTATTTT	CASSFVREADTQYF
TRBV9	.	few	12	TRBJ1-2	TGTGCCAGCAGTCGACGGACCTATGGCTACACCTTC	CASSRRTYGYTF
TRBV11-1	.	.	15	TRBJ2-5	TGTGCCAGCACCACCTCCCGGGTGTTCGGGGAGACCCAGTACTTC	CASTTSRVFGETQYF
TRBV6-5	.	.	12	TRBJ2-2	TGTGCCAGCAGTTACTTCAACGGGGAGCTGTTTTTT	CASSYFNGELFF
TRBV20-1	TRBD2	.	14	TRBJ2-1	TGCAGTGCTAGAAAAACTAGCGGCTACAATGAGCAGTTCTTC	CSARKTSGYNEQFF
TRBV6-5	.	many	13	TRBJ1-1	TGTGCCAGCAGAGTGGTTCCGAACACTGAAGCTTTCTTT	CASRVVPNTEAFF
TRBV5-1	.	few	14	TRBJ2-3	TGCGCCAGCAGCTTGGCGGCGGTCACAGATACGCAGTATTTT	CASSLAAVTDTQYF
TRBV20-1	TRBD1	many	14	TRBJ2-7	TGCAGTGCTACCGGGACAGGGCTCTCCTACGAGCAGTACTTC	CSATGTGLSYEQYF
TRBV5-1	.	many	14	TRBJ1-1	TGCGCCAGCAGCTTGGCGAGCATGAACACTGAAGCTTTCTTT	CASSLASMNTEAFF
TRBV29-1	TRBD1	.	13	TRBJ1-1	TGCAGCGAGGCCGGGACAGGGGAAAATGAAGCTTTCTTT	CSEAGTGENEAFF
TRBV5-1	.	.	18	TRBJ1-4	TGCGCCAGCAGCTCTTGGACTGCGGACGGTACAACTAATGAAAAACTGTTTTTT	CASSSWTADGTTNEKLFF
TRBV29-1	.	few	15	TRBJ2-1	TGCAGCGTTGACGGAACGGCAGGTGCCTACAATGAGCAGTTCTTC	CSVDGTAGAYNEQFF
TRBV10-3	.	.	13	TRBJ2-5	TGTGCCATCAGTGAGCAGGCCCCGGGGACCCAGTACTTC	CAISEQAPGTQYF
TRBV7-8	.	few	15	TRBJ1-1	TGTGCCAGCAGCCTCGGGCCCGCTCTGAACACTGAAGCTTTCTTT	CASSLGPALNTEAFF
TRBV9	TRBD2	many	16	TRBJ2-1	TGTGCCAGCAGCGTAGGGCTAGCGGGCACCTACAATGAGCAGTTCTTC	CASSVGLAGTYNEQFF
TRBV2	.	few	13	TRBJ1-3	TGTGCCAGCAGTGAAAGCCCCGGGTACACCATATATTTT	CASSESPGYTIYF
TRBV12-3/TRBV12-4	.	.	14	TRBJ1-6	TGTGCCAGCAGACAGGACGGAGAAAATTCACCCCTCCACTTT	CASRQDGENSPLHF
TRBV5-6	.	.	14	TRBJ2-1	TGTGCCAGCAGCGCCGGGCTCCTCTGCAATGAGCAGTTCTTC	CASSAGLLCNEQFF
TRBV5-1	TRBD1	few	14	TRBJ2-3	TGCGCCAGCATGCGAGACAGGGATTCGGATACGCAGTATTTT	CASMRDRDSDTQYF
TRBV2	.	.	14	TRBJ2-7	TGTGCCAGCAGATGGACAGAGATCGCCTACGAGCAGTACTTC	CASRWTEIAYEQYF
TRBV20-1	TRBD1	few	15	TRBJ2-4	TGCAGTGCTAGGGAGACAGGGGGTGCCAAAAACATTCAGTACTTC	CSARETGGAKNIQYF
TRBV11-1	.	.	18	TRBJ2-6	TGTGCCAGCAGCTTAGAAGGCAGTGATAAAGAATGGGCCAACGTCCTGACTTTC	CASSLEGSDKEWANVLTF
TRBV5-1	.	few	17	TRBJ1-1	TGCGCCAGCAGCTTAGGCACAAGGGGGACCGGGGGCACTGAAGCTTTCTTT	CASSLGTRGTGGTEAFF
TRBV10-2	TRBD2	few	12	TRBJ2-5	TGCGCCAGCAGGACTAGCGGGGAGACCCAGTACTTC	CASRTSGETQYF